This TCR beta chain was found in a study of blood T cell repertoires in COVID-19. Study-wide context: Collection of acute and convalescent COVID-19 samples took place in the United States, Italy and Spain. Sample material is recorded as cDNA or gDNA derived from T cells, B-cell-depleted T cells, or PBMCs.

The germline gives CDR1 LNHDA, CDR2 SQIVND (reference sequence). The CDR3 length is 18 residues. V was clipped by 1 base and J by 0 bases, with 18 bases between them. Generated by immunoSEQ multiplex PCR, the TCRdb table keeps only in-frame clones and is missing some. Counted here are fewer than 400,000 clones, around nine tenths occurring once; the ten biggest clones make up over 2.5%. Specimen: peripheral blood. V and J are TRBV19 and TRBJ1-1; tentative D call: TRBD1 (5 bases). The clonotype was recovered from a human donor in a cohort sampled during active COVID-19. CDR3 DNA sequence: TGTGCCAGTAGTATAGTGTTGGGGCAGACCCTGATGAACACTGAAGCTTTCTTT. Its translation is CASSIVLGQTLMNTEAFF.